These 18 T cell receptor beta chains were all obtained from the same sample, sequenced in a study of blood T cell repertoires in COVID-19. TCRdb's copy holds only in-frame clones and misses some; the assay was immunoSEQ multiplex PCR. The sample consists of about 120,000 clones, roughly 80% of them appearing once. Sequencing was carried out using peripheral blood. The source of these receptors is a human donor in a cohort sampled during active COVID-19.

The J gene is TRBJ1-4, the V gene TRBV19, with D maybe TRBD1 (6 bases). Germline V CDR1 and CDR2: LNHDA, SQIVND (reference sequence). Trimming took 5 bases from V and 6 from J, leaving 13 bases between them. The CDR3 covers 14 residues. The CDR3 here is CASSPTGIDEKLFF. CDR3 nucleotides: TGTGCCAGTAGTCCTACAGGGATAGATGAAAAACTGTTTTTT.

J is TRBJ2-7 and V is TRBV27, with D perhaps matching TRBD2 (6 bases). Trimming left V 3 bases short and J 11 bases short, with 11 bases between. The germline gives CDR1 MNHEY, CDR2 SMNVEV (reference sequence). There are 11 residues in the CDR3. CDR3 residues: CASSFRGYEYF. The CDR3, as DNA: TGTGCCAGCAGTTTTCGGGGGTATGAGTACTTC.

CDR3 DNA sequence: TGTGCCAGTAGTTCCCAGGGGCCGAACACCGGGGAGCTGTTTTTT. Encoded protein: CASSSQGPNTGELFF. J is TRBJ2-2 and V is TRBV19; D is perhaps TRBD1 (6 bases). This CDR3 spans 15 amino acids. Germline V gene sequence: CDR1 LNHDA, CDR2 SQIVND (reference sequence). V was cut by 5 bases and J by 0 bases, with 10 bases left in between.

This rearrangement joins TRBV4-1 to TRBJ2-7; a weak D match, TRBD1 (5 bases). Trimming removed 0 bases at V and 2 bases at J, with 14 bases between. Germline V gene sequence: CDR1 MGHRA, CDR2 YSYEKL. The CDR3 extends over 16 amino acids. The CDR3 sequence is CASSQDSWTSTYEQYF. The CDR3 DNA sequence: TGCGCCAGCAGCCAAGATTCTTGGACATCCACCTACGAGCAGTACTTC.

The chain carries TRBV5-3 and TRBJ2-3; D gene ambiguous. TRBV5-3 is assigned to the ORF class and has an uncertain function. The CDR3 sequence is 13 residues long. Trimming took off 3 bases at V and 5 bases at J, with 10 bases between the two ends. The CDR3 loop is CARSCPPGDTQYF. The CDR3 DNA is TGTGCCAGAAGCTGCCCCCCCGGAGATACGCAGTATTTT.

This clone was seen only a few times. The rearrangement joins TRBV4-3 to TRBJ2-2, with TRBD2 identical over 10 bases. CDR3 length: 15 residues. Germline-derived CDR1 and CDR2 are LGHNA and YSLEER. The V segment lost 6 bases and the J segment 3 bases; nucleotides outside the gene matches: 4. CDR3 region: CASSLTSGHTGELFF. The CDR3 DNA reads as TGCGCCAGCAGTCTGACTAGCGGGCACACCGGGGAGCTGTTTTTT.

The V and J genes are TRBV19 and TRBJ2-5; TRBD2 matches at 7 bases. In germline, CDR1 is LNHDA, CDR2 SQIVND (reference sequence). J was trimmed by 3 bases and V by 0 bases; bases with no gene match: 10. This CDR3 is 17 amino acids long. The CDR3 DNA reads TGTGCCAGTAGTATAGATCTATGGTGGGGGGGGGAAGAGACCCAGTACTTC. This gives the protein CASSIDLWWGGEETQYF.

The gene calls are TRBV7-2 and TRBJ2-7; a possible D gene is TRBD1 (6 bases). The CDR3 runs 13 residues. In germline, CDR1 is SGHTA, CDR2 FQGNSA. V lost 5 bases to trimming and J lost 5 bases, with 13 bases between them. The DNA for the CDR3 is TGTGCCAGCAGCCCCAACAGGGTTCACGAGCAGTACTTC. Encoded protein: CASSPNRVHEQYF.

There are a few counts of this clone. The CDR3 DNA is TGTGCCAGCAGAGACTTCGCCTCCAGGGACACTGAAGCTTTCTTT. Its translation is CASRDFASRDTEAFF. The V and J genes are TRBV21-1 and TRBJ1-1; the D call in the table, TRBD1, was not verified against the DNA. TRBV21-1 is deemed a pseudogene. The CDR3 covers 15 residues.

The CDR3 DNA is TGTGCCAGCAGCTTCACTAGCCGAGAGACCCAGTACTTC. It yields the protein CASSFTSRETQYF. The chain combines TRBV12-3 or TRBV12-4 with TRBJ2-5, with D maybe TRBD2 (6 bases). The V end lost 6 bases, the J end lost 4 bases, and 12 bases lay between the germline ends. This CDR3 contains 13 residues.

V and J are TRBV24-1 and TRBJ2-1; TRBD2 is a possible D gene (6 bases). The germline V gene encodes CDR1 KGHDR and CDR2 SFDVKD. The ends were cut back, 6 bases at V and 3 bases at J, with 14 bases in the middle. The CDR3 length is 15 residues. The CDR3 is CATSRAGNGYNEQFF. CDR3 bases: TGTGCCACCAGTCGCGCGGGAAATGGCTACAATGAGCAGTTCTTC.

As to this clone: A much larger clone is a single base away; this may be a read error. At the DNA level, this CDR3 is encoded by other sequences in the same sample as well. CDR3 DNA sequence: TGTGCCAGTAGTTACGCGGGAGCCGATGAGCAGTTCTTC. Amino acid sequence: CASSYAGADEQFF. The rearrangement joins TRBV6-2 or TRBV6-3 to TRBJ2-1; 7 bases are a match to TRBD2. The CDR3 has 13 residues. Germline CDR1 MNHEY, CDR2 SVGEGT.

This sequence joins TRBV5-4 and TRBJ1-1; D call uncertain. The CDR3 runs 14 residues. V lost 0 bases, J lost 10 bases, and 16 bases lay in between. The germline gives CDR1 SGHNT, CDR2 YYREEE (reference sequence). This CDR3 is CASSLATESSGAFF. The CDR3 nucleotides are TGTGCCAGCAGCTTGGCCACGGAATCGAGCGGAGCTTTCTTT.

CDR3 sequence: CAWSSQGNQPQHF. CDR3 nucleotides: TGTGCCTGGAGTTCCCAGGGCAATCAGCCCCAGCATTTT. The chain joins TRBV30 to TRBJ1-5; D remains unclear. The V end was cut by 2 bases, the J end by 2 bases, with 7 bases between. Germline V gene data show CDR1 as GTSNPN and CDR2 as SVGIG (reference sequence). This CDR3 has 13 amino acids.

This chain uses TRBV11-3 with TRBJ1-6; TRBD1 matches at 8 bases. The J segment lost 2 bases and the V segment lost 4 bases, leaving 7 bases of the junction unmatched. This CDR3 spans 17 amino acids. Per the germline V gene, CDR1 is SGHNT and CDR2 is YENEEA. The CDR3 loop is CASSSSTGETYNSPLHF. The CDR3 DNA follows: TGTGCCAGCAGCTCCTCGACAGGGGAGACCTATAATTCACCCCTCCACTTT.

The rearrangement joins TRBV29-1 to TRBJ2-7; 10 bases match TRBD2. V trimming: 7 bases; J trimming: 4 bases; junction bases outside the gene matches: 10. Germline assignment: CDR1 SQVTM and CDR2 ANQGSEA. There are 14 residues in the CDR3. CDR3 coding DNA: TGCAGCGCCCCTCAGCGGGAGGGCCGGTACGAGCAGTACTTC. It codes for CSAPQREGRYEQYF.

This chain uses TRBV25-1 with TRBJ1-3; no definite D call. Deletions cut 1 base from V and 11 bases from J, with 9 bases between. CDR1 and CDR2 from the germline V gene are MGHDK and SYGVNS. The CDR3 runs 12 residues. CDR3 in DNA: TGTGCCAGCAGTGAATCATCCCGGTCCATATATTTT. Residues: CASSESSRSIYF.

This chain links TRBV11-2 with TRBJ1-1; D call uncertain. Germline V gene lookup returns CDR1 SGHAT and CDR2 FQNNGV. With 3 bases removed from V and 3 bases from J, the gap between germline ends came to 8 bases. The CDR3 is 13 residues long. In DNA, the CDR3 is TGTGCCAGCAGCTTTTTCCGGGACACTGAAGCTTTCTTT. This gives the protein CASSFFRDTEAFF.